Sequencing of this T cell receptor beta chain was carried out in a study of blood T cells in healthy people across ages. Notes on the study in general: Long-lived and aged donors differed, with more naive CD4+ cells and higher diversity in the long-lived. Age brought a roughly linear fall in TCR beta diversity measured per million T cells.

Healthy Caucasians from Russia aged about 6 to 90 served as donors. V was pared by 7 bases and J by 1 base, with 4 bases of the junction left unmatched. The CDR3 loop spans 14 amino acids. Germline V lookup: CDR1 MDHEN, CDR2 SYDVKM. This clonotype showed up just a few times. What it binds is unknown. Sample-barcoded 5' priming and a J-beta primer mix drove a second PCR of roughly 7 to 11 cycles. TCRdb re-derived calls from the 5' RACE reads in MiXCR, one entry per CDR3 protein. The sample yields fewer than 950,000 distinct CDR3 sequences, roughly 40% seen once. The rearrangement joins TRBV28 to TRBJ1-5, with 7 bases lining up with TRBD1. The sequencing sample was made of blood. The receptor comes from a man between 18 and 35 years old in good health. This CDR3 is CASNDRVSNQPQHF. DNA of the CDR3: TGTGCCAGCAACGACAGGGTCAGCAATCAGCCCCAGCATTTT.